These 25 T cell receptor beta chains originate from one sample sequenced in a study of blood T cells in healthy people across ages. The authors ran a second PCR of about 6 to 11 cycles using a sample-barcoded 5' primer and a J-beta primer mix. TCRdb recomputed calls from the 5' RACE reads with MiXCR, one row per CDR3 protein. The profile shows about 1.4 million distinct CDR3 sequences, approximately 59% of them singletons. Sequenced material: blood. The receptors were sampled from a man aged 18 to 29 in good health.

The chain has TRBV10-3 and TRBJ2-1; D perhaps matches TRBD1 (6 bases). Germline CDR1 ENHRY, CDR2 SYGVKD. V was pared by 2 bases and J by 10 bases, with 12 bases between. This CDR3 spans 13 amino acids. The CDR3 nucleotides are TGTGCCATCAGTGAGGAGACAGGTTACGAGCAGTTCTTC. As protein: CAISEETGYEQFF.

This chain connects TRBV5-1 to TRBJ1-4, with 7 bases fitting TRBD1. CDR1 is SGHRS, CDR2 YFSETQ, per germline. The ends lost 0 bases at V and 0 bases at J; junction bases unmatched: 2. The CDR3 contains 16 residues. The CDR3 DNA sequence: TGCGCCAGCAGCTTGGACGGGACAGCAACTAATGAAAAACTGTTTTTT. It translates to CASSLDGTATNEKLFF.

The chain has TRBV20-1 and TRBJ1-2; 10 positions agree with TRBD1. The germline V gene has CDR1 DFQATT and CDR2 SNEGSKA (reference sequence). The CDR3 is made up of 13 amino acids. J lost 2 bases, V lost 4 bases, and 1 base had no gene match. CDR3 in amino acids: CSAMDRGNYGYTF. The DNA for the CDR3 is TGCAGTGCTATGGACAGGGGGAACTATGGCTACACCTTC.

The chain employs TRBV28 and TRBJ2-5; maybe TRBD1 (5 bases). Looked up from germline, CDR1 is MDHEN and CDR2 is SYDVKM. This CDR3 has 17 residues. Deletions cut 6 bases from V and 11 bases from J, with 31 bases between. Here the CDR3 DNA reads TGTGCCAGCAGCCTAGGGGTCGGAGCATCATCCGTCCATGAGCAGTACTTC. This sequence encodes CASSLGVGASSVHEQYF. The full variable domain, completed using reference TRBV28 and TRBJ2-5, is DVKVTQSSRYLVKRTGEKVFLECVQDMDHENMFWYRQDPGLGLRLIYFSYDVKMKEKGDIPEGYSVSREKKERFSLILESASTNQTSMYLCASSLGVGASSVHEQYFGPGTRLLVL.

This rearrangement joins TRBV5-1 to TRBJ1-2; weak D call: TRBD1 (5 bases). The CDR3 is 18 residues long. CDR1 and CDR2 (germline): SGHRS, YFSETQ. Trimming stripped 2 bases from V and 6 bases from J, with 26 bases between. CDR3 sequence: CASSLTHSDSHFSHGYTF. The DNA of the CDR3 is TGCGCCAGCAGCTTAACCCATTCCGACAGCCACTTCAGTCATGGCTACACCTTC.

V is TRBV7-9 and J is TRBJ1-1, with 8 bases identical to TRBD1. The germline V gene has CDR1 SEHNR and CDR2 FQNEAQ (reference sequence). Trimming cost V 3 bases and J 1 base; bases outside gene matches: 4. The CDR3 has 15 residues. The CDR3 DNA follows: TGTGCCAGCAGCTTCGGTGACAGGGGGAACACTGAAGCTTTCTTT. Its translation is CASSFGDRGNTEAFF.

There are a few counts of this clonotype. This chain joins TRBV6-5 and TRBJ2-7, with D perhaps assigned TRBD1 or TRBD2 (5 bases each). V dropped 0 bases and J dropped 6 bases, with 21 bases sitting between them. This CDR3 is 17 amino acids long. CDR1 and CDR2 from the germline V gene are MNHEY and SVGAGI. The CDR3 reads CASSYSRVGEGPGEQYF. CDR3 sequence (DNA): TGTGCCAGCAGTTACTCGAGAGTGGGTGAGGGGCCGGGCGAGCAGTACTTC.

CDR3 loop: CSAQVSGTYPTDTQYF. As DNA, the CDR3 is TGCAGTGCTCAAGTCTCCGGGACTTACCCCACAGATACGCAGTATTTT. The gene calls are TRBV20-1 and TRBJ2-3, with D possibly TRBD2 on 6 matching bases. The CDR3 extends over 16 amino acids. CDR1 and CDR2 (germline): DFQATT, SNEGSKA (reference sequence). V was cut by 5 bases and J by 2 bases, with 20 bases left in between.

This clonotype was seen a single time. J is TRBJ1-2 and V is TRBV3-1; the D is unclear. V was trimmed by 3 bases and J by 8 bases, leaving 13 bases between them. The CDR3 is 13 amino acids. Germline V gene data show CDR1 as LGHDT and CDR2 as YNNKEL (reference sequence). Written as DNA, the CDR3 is TGTGCCAGCAGCCAGATGTGGGAGTGGGGCTACACCTTC. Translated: CASSQMWEWGYTF.

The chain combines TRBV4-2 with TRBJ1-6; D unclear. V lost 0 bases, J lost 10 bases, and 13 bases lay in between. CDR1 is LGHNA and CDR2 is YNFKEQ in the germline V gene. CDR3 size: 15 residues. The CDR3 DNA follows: TGTGCCAGCAGCCAAGATCCCGGCAACGGGTCACCCCTCCACTTT. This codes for CASSQDPGNGSPLHF.

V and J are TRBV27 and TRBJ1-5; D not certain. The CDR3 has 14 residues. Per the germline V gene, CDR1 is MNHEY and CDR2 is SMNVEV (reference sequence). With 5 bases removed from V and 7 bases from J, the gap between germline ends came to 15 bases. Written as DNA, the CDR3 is TGTGCCAGCAGTCCACGGAGCCTTGGACAGCCCCAGCATTTT. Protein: CASSPRSLGQPQHF.

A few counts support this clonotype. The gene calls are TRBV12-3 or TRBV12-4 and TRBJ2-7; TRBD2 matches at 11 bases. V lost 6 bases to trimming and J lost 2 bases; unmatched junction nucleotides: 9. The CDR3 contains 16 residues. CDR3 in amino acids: CASRGTSGKSPYEQYF. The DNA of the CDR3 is TGTGCCAGCAGGGGGACTAGCGGCAAATCTCCCTACGAGCAGTACTTC.

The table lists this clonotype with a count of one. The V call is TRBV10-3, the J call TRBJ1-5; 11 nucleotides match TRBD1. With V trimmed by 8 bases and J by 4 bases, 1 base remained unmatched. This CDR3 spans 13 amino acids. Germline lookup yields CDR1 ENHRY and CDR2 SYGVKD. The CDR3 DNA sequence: TGTGCCATCGGGACAGGGGGGAATCAGCCCCAGCATTTT. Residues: CAIGTGGNQPQHF.

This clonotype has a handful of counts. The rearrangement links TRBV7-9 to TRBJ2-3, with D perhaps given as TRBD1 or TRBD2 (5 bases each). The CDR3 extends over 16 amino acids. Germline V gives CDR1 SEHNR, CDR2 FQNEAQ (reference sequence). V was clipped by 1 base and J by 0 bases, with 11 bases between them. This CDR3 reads CASSLGRDPSTDTQYF. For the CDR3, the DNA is TGTGCCAGCAGCTTAGGTCGGGACCCTAGCACAGATACGCAGTATTTT.

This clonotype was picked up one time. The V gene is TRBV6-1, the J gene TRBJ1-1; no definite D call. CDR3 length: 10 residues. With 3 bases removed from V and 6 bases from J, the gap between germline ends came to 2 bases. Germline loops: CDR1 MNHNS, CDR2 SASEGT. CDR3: CASSDPEAFF. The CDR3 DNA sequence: TGTGCCAGCAGTGACCCTGAAGCTTTCTTT.

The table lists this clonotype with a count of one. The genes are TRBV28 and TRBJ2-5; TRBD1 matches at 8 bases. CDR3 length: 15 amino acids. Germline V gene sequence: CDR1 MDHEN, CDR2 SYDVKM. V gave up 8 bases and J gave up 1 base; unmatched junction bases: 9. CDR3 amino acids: CASLLVGTGQETQYF. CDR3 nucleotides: TGTGCCAGCCTATTAGTAGGGACAGGCCAAGAGACCCAGTACTTC.

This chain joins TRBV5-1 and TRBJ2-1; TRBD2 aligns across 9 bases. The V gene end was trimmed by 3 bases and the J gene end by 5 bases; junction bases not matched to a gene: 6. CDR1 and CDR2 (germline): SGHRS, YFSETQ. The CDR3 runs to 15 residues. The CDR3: CASSSSLAGNNEQFF. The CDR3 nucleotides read TGCGCCAGCAGCTCTTCCCTAGCGGGGAACAATGAGCAGTTCTTC.

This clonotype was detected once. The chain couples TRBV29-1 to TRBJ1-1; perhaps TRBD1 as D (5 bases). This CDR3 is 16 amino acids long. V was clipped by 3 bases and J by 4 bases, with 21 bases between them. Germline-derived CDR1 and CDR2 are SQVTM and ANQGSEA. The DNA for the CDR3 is TGCAGCGTTGAGGGAAGGGGACCCTACCCGAGCACTGAAGCTTTCTTT. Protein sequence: CSVEGRGPYPSTEAFF.

The CDR3 is CASSLDRYSTEAFF. The CDR3 nucleotides are TGTGCCAGCAGCTTAGATCGGTACAGCACTGAAGCTTTCTTT. This rearrangement joins TRBV7-2 to TRBJ1-1; D is unclear. V was clipped by 1 base and J by 4 bases, with 10 bases between them. The germline CDR1 and CDR2 sequences are SGHTA and FQGNSA. The CDR3 sequence is 14 residues long.

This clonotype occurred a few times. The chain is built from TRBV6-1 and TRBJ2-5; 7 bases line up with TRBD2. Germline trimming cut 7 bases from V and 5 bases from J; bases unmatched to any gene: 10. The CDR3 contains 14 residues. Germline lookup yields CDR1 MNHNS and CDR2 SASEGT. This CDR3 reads CASTLGGSIETQYF. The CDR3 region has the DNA TGTGCCAGCACCCTCGGCGGGAGTATCGAGACCCAGTACTTC.

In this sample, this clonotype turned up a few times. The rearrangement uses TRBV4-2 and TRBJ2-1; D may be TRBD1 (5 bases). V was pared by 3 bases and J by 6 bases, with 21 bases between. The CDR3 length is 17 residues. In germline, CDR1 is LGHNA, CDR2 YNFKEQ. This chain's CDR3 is CASSQEGQGRIGNEQFF. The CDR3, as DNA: TGTGCCAGCAGCCAGGAAGGCCAGGGTAGAATCGGCAATGAGCAGTTCTTC.

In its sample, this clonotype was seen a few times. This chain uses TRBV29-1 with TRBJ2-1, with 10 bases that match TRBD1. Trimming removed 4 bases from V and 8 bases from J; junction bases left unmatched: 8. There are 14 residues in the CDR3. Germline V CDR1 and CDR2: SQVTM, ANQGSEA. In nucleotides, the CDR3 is TGCAGCGTTGTTAGGACAGGGGGGTCGGATGAGCAGTTCTTC. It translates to CSVVRTGGSDEQFF.

The DNA for the CDR3 is TGTGCCAGCTCACCAGTCCTCGGGACAGGGGTCTACGAGCAGTACTTC. Protein: CASSPVLGTGVYEQYF. V is TRBV18 and J is TRBJ2-7; 10 bases map to TRBD1. V trimming: 2 bases; J trimming: 3 bases; junction bases outside the gene matches: 7. The CDR3 is 16 amino acids. CDR1 KGHSH and CDR2 LQKENI come from the germline V gene.

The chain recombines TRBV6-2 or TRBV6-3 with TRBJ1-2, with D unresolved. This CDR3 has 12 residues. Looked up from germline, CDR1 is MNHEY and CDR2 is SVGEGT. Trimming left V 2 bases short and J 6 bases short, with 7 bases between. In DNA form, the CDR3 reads TGTGCCAGCAGTTACGAAGGGCATGGCTACACCTTC. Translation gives CASSYEGHGYTF.

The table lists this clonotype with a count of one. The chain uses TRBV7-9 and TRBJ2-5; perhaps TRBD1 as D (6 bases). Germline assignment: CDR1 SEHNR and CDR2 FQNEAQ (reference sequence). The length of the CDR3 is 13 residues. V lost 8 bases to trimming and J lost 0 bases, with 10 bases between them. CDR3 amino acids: CASARTDQETQYF. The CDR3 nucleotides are TGTGCCAGCGCCCGGACAGACCAAGAGACCCAGTACTTC.